One T cell receptor beta chain is described in this entry. Random hexamers primed reverse transcription of about 0.5 to 1 ug RNA. Across 54 Vbeta and 13 Jbeta, TCR beta CDR3 was amplified with immunoSEQ multiplex PCR. TCRdb passed the immunoSEQ multiplex PCR reads through MiXCR, listing each CDR3 protein once. In the table there are around 280,000 distinct CDR3 sequences, roughly 81% of which are singletons. The sample is drawn from a study of CD8 T cells in Susac syndrome. Sequencing targeted TCR beta in blood CD8+ and CD4+ T cells. Negative isolation yielded CD8+ and CD4+ T cells; FACS enriched TEMRA cells. The CDR3 spans 13 residues. The germline CDR1 and CDR2 sequences are SQVTM and ANQGSEA. Trimming removed 8 bases at V and 4 bases at J, with 17 bases between.

This sequence was found in a human donor with multiple sclerosis. Source material: CD8+ T cells from PBMCs. The chain couples TRBV29-1 to TRBJ1-2, with D tentatively TRBD1 (5 bases). The CDR3 region is CSMWTSQSYGYTF. The DNA for the CDR3 is TGCAGCATGTGGACATCCCAGTCCTATGGCTACACCTTC.